The T cell receptor beta chain under discussion was sequenced for a study of tumor-infiltrating lymphocytes in primary liver carcinoma (dated by TCRdb to about 2017). Some background on the complete study: The five patients, three men and two women aged 30 to 69 years, had hepatocellular carcinoma (four) or combined HCC and intrahepatic cholangiocarcinoma (one). Tumors of the five patients were stage T1-T3 N0M0 with maximum diameters of roughly 4 to 11 cm. Each sample produced about 3.5 to 7.5 million productive TCRbeta reads, and read depth showed no significant difference between tissue types. TCRbeta repertoire sequencing, expression microarrays and whole-exome sequencing were combined in the study across five regions of each liver tumor, with adjacent normal tissue and blood also included. TCRbeta repertoire sequencing covered 35 or so specimens from 5 patients: 25 tumor regions, 5 adjacent noncancerous liver tissues and 5 peripheral blood samples. Agilent mRNA microarray profiling was performed on the approximately 27 tumor region samples to relate TCRbeta repertoire diversity to the local molecular phenotype. Technical replicate repertoires showed high reproducibility, with mean shared-clone rates roughly 0.87 and correlation coefficients above 0.95. Overall results and qualifications from the work: Only about 7-25% of top clones were present in all five regions of a tumor, suggesting spatial heterogeneity of tumor-infiltrating T cells. Because sequencing covered only the TCR beta chain and unpaired alpha chains were not captured, true repertoire diversity is likely underestimated. Pairs of tumor regions showed greater repertoire overlap (mean around 36%) than tumor-adjacent pairs (approximately 17%) or tumor-blood pairs (roughly 14%), which is consistent with antigen-driven expansion. With just a few patients in the study, the authors point out that the findings should be validated in a larger study. Bulk unsorted samples precluded comparing CD4+ and CD8+ T cell repertoires. Compared with blood, tumors had a significantly larger share of the repertoire taken up by the top 250 clones (p = 0.039).

The CDR1 and CDR2 encoded by the germline V gene are SGHAT and FQNNGV. The CDR3 covers 17 residues, taking in both the cysteine and the phenylalanine. Here the CDR3 DNA is all that survives: 51 bases in frame from base 1. Without any cell sorting, total RNA and DNA were co-extracted from 20-30 mg of bulk tissue using the AllPrep DNA/RNA mini kit. Between November 2015 and March 2016, 4 or 5 patients in China with histopathologically diagnosed primary liver carcinoma had surgical resection. Patients had chronic HBV infection and were treatment-naive at sampling. Each tumor was sampled at five spatially separated regions: the superior, inferior, left-lateral and right-lateral poles and the tumor centre. Histology showed that every tumor sample contained more than 80% viable tumor cells. Fresh tumor and adjacent tissue pieces were bisected, with one half stored in RNAlater at -80 degrees C and the other half sent for histology.

TCRbeta-specific cDNA was reverse-transcribed from about 520 ng total RNA using a constant-region primer and ProtoScript II reverse transcriptase. Three nested multiplex PCR rounds, following a slightly modified ARM-PCR procedure, were used to build the TCRbeta libraries. Each of the first two PCR rounds ran for approximately 9 cycles and used multiplex TRBV1-TRBV30 forward primers together with a Cbeta reverse primer. Sample barcodes and Illumina adapters were added in a final 25-cycle PCR with Deep VentR polymerase. Before sequencing, amplicons between 200 and 500 bp were purified from gel using a QIAquick gel extraction kit. An Illumina HiSeq 2500 was used to sequence the TCRbeta amplicons, generating 250-bp paired-end reads. Concerning the study's data processing: Quality trimming of reads was performed with Trimmomatic v0.33, and paired reads were merged with FLASH v1.2.11 so that full CDR3 sequences could be recovered. MiGEC v1.2.1b assigned V, D and J germline segments to the rearranged TCRbeta sequences. VDJtools v1.0.0 computed clonotype statistics and Shannon-Wiener diversity indices. Except for diversity analysis, only each sample's 250 most abundant clonotypes were used in subsequent analyses to reduce sampling bias. Using fastp at Q25 and MiXCR, TCRdb reprocessed the public reads and kept productive beta chains. Rows merge per CDR3 protein into single entries with the most common DNA and genes. TCRdb's processing, not the study's, gives the V and J calls here. The sample table holds about 78,000 distinct CDR3 sequences, of which about 70% were seen once. In total, the top ten clones hold roughly 15% of the sample.

With respect to this clonotype: Its antigen target is currently unknown. An end of the junction differs from the germline gene, which may be a read error.

Sample: liver tumor tissue from sampling region 4. The intended sense of this specimen's cell subset or site label: tumor region T4, right-lateral pole. The receptor chain draws on TRBV11-2 and TRBJ2-1; a tentative D match to TRBD2 spans 5 bases. The sequence derives from a woman aged 55 to 70 with primary liver carcinoma and hepatitis B virus infection. The CDR3: CAGSLNVLVANYNGQFF. The DNA sequence follows: TGTGCCGGCAGCTTAAATGTACTAGTGGCTAACTACAATGGGCAGTTCTTC.